This T cell receptor beta chain emerged from a study of a mutant IDH1 vaccine in newly diagnosed glioma. Study results and caveats: Shifts in the top peripheral T cell clonotypes seemed unrelated to pseudoprogression.

Profiled with immunoSEQ multiplex PCR; TCRdb holds only in-frame clones, not every one. The sample yields about 60,000 clones, roughly 84% seen once. Time point here: week 23, last vaccination. Alongside topical imiquimod, each dose of vaccine comprised 300 ug of mutant IDH1 20-mer peptide. For this clone: The antigen is unknown.

The receptor comes from a man younger than 35 with glioma. Material: PBMCs, obtained from a glioma patient whose treatment included an IDH1 peptide vaccine.

The CDR3 DNA reads TGTGCCAGCAGCCCGGGCGGGCAGTCGGCCTACGAGCAGTACTTC. Translated: CASSPGGQSAYEQYF. The chain links TRBV9 to TRBJ2-7; the D gene is possibly TRBD2 (5 bases). V shed 4 bases and J shed 2 bases, with 16 bases lying between them. The germline gives CDR1 SGDLS, CDR2 YYNGEE. The CDR3 is 15 amino acids. Supplemented by reference TRBV9 and TRBJ2-7, the full variable domain reads DSGVTQTPKHLITATGQRVTLRCSPRSGDLSVYWYQQSLDQGLQFLIQYYNGEERAKGNILERFSAQQFPDLHSELNLSSLELGDSALYFCASSPGGQSAYEQYFGPGTRLTVT.